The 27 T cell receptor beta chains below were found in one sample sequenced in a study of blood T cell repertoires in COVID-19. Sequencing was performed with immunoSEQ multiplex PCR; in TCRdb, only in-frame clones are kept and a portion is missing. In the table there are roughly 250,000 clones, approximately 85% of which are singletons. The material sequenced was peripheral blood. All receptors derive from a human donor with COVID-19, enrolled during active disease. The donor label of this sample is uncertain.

CDR3 sequence reads: CASSYKTGSTDTQYF. CDR3 coding DNA: TGTGCCAGCAGTTACAAAACAGGGAGCACAGATACGCAGTATTTT. The chain recombines TRBV6-2 or TRBV6-3 with TRBJ2-3, with D possibly being TRBD1 (6 bases). The germline V gene encodes CDR1 MNHEY and CDR2 SVGEGT. The CDR3 has 15 amino acids. Trimming shortened V by 2 bases and J by 0 bases, and 9 bases separated the two germline ends.

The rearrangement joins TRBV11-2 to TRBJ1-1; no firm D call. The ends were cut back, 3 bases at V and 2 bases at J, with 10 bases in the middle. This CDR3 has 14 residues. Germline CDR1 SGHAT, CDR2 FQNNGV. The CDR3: CASSLVDSNTEAFF. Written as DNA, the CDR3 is TGTGCCAGCAGCTTGGTGGACTCTAACACTGAAGCTTTCTTT. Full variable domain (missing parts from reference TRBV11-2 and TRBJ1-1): EAGVAQSPRYKIIEKRQSVAFWCNPISGHATLYWYQQILGQGPKLLIQFQNNGVVDDSQLPKDRFSAERLKGVDSTLKIQPAKLEDSAVYLCASSLVDSNTEAFFGQGTRLTVV.

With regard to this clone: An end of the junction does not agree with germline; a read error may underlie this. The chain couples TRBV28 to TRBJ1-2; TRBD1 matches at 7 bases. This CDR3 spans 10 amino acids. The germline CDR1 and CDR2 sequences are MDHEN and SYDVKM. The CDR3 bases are TGTGCCAGCGAGGGGGCACAGGGTAGCTTC. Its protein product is CASEGAQGSF.

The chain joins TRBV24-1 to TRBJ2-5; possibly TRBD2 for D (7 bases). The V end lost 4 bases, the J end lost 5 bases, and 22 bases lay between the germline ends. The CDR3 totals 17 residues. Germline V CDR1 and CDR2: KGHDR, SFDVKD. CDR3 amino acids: CATSDRASRGARETQYF. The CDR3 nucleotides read TGTGCCACCAGTGACCGGGCTTCTCGGGGGGCGCGGGAGACCCAGTACTTC.

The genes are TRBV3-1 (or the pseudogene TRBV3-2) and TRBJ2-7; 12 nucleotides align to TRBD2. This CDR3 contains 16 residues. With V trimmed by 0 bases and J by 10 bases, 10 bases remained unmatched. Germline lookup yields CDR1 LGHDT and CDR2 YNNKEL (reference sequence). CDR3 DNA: TGTGCCAGCAGCCAAGATCGGACTAGCGGGGACCTACCCCAGTACTTC. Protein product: CASSQDRTSGDLPQYF.

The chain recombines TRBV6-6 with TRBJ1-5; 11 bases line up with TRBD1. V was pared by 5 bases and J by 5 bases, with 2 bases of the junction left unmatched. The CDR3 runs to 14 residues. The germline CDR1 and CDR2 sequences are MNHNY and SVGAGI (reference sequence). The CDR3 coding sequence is TGTGCCAGCAGTGGACAGGGGGCACATCAGCCCCAGCATTTT. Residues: CASSGQGAHQPQHF.

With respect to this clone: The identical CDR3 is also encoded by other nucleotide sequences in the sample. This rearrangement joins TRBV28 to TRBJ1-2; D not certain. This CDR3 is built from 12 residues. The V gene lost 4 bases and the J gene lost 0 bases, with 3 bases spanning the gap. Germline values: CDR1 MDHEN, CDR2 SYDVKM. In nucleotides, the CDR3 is TGTGCCAGCAGTTCCTCTAACTATGGCTACACCTTC. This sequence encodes CASSSSNYGYTF.

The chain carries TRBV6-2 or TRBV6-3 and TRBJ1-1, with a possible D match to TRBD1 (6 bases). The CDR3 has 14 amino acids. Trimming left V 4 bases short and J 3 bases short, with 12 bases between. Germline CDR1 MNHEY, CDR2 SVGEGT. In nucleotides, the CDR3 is TGTGCCAGCAGTTGGGACACGTCTTACACTGAAGCTTTCTTT. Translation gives CASSWDTSYTEAFF.

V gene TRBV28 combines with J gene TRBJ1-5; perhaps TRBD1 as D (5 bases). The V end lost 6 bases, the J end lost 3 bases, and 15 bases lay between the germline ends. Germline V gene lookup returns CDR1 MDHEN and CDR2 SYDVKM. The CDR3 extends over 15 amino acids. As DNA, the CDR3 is TGTGCCAGCAGGGAAATTGGGGCCTTCAATCAGCCCCAGCATTTT. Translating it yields CASREIGAFNQPQHF.

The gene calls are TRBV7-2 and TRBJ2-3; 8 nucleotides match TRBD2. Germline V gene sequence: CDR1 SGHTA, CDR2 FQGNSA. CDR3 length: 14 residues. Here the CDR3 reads CAIGVAGSTDTQYF. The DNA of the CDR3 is TGTGCAATTGGGGTAGCGGGGAGCACAGATACGCAGTATTTT.

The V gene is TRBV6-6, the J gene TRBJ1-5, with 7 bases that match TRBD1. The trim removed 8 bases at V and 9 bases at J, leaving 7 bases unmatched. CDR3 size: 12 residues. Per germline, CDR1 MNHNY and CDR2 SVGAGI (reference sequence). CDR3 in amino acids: CASGTGAGPQHF. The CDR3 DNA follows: TGTGCCAGCGGCACAGGGGCAGGGCCCCAGCATTTT.

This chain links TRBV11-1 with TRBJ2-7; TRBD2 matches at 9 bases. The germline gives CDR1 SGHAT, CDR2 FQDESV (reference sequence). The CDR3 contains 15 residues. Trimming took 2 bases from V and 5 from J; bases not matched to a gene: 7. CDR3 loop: CASSLSGRPLDEQYF. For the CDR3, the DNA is TGTGCCAGCAGCTTAAGCGGGAGGCCCTTGGACGAGCAGTACTTC. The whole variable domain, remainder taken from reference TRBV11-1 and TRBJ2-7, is EAEVAQSPRYKITEKSQAVAFWCDPISGHATLYWYRQILGQGPELLVQFQDESVVDDSQLPKDRFSAERLKGVDSTLKIQPAELGDSAMYLCASSLSGRPLDEQYFGPGTRLTVT.

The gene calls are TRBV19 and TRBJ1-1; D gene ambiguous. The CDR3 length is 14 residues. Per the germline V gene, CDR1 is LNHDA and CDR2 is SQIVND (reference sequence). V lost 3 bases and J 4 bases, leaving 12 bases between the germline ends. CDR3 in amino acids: CASSMAEGGTEAFF. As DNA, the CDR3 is TGTGCCAGTAGTATGGCCGAAGGAGGCACTGAAGCTTTCTTT.

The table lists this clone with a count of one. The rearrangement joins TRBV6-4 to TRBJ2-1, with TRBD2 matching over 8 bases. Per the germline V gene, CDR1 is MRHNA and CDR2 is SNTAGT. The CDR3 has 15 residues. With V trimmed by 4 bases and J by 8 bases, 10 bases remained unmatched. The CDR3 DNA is TGTGCCAGCAGTGTGGGAGCGGGAGATAGGGATGAGCAGTTCTTC. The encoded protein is CASSVGAGDRDEQFF.

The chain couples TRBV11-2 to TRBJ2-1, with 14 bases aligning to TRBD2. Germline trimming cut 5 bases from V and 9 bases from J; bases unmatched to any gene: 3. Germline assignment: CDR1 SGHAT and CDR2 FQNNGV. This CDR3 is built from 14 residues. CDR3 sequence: CASSPGTSGSEQFF. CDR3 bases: TGTGCCAGCAGCCCTGGGACTAGCGGGAGTGAGCAGTTCTTC.

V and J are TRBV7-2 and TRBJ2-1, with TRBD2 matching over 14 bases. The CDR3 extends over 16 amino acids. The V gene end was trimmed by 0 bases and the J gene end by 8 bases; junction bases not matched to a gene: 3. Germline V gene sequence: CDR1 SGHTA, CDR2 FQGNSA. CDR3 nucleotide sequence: TGTGCCAGCAGCTTAGCCGGGACTAGCGGGAGCCATGAGCAGTTCTTC. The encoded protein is CASSLAGTSGSHEQFF.

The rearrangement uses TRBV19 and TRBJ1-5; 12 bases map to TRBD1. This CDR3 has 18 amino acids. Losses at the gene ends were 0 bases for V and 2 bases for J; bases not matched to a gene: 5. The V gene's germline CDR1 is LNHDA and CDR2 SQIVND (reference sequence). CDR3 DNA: TGTGCCAGTAGTATAGAGCGGGACAGGGGGCTTGGCAATCAGCCCCAGCATTTT. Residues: CASSIERDRGLGNQPQHF.

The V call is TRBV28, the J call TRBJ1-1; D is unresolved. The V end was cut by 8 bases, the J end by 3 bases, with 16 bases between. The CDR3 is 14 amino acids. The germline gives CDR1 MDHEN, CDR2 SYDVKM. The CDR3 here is CASCTVPLYTEAFF. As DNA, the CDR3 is TGTGCCAGCTGTACGGTCCCACTCTACACTGAAGCTTTCTTT.

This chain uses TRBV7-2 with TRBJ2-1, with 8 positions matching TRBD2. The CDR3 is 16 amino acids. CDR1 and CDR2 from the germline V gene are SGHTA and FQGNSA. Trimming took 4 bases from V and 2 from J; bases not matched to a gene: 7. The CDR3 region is CASSWFSGGTYNEQFF. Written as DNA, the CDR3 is TGTGCCAGCAGCTGGTTCTCGGGAGGGACCTACAATGAGCAGTTCTTC. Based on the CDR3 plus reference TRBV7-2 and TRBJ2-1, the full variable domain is GAGVSQSPSNKVTEKGKDVELRCDPISGHTALYWYRQSLGQGLEFLIYFQGNSAPDKSGLPSDRFSAERTGGSVSTLTIQRTQQEDSAVYLCASSWFSGGTYNEQFFGPGTRLTVL.

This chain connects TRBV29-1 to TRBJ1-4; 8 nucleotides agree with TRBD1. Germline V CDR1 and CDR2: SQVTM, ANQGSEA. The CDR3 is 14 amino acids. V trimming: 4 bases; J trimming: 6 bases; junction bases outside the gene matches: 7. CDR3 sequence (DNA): TGCAGCGTTGGCCTTGGACAGGGAGATGAAAAACTGTTTTTT. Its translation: CSVGLGQGDEKLFF.

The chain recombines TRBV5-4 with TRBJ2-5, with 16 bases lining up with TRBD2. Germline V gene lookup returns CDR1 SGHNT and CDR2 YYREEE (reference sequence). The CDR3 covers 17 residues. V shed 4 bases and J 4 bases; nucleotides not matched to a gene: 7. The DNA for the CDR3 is TGTGCCAGCAGCGGTAGGGGACTAGCGGGAGGGGGAGAGACCCAGTACTTC. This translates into CASSGRGLAGGGETQYF.

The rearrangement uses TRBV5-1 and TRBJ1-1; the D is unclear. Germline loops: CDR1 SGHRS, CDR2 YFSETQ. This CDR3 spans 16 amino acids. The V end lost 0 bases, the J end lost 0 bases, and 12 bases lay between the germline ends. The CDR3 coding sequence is TGCGCCAGCAGCTTGGCCTTGGCGGCCGTGAACACTGAAGCTTTCTTT. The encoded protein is CASSLALAAVNTEAFF.

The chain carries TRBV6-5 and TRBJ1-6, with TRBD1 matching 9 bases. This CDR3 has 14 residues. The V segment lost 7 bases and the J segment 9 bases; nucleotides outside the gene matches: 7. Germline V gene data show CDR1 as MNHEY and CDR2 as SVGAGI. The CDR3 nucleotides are TGTGCCAGCAAGATCGGACAGGGGACTTCACCCCTCCACTTT. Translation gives CASKIGQGTSPLHF.

The CDR3 reads CASSIRGTSVSSYNEQFF. The CDR3 coding sequence is TGTGCCAGTAGTATAAGGGGGACTAGCGTTAGCTCCTACAATGAGCAGTTCTTC. The gene calls are TRBV19 and TRBJ2-1; TRBD2 agrees at 10 bases. The J segment lost 0 bases and the V segment lost 2 bases, leaving 7 bases of the junction unmatched. The CDR3 contains 18 residues. Germline V lookup: CDR1 LNHDA, CDR2 SQIVND (reference sequence).

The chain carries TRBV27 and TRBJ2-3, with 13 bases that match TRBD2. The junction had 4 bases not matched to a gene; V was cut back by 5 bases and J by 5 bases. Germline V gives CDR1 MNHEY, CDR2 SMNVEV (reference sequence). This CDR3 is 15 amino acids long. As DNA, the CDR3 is TGTGCCAGCAGTCTAACTAGCGGGGGGGGAGATACGCAGTATTTT. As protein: CASSLTSGGGDTQYF.

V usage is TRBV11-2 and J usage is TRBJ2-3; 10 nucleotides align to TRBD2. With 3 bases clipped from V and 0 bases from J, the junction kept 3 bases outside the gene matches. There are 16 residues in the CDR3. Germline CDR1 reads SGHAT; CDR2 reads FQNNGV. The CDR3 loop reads CASSFLAGVSTDTQYF. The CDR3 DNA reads TGTGCCAGCAGCTTCCTAGCGGGGGTGAGCACAGATACGCAGTATTTT.

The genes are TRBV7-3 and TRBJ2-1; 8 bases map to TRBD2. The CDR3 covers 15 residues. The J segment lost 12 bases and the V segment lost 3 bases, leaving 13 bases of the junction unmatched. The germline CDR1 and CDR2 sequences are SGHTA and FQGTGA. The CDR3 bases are TGTGCCAGCAGCTTTTCGAGCGGGGGCGGTACGGGGCAGTTCTTC. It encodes CASSFSSGGGTGQFF.